This T cell receptor (beta chain) was retrieved from a study of blood T cells in healthy people across ages. The sample holds a few counts of this clonotype. CDR3 length: 17 amino acids. CDR1 is SGHRS and CDR2 is YFSETQ in the germline V gene. V lost 1 base and J 4 bases, leaving 17 bases between the germline ends. Through a sample-barcoded 5' primer and a J-beta primer mix, a second PCR was run for about 6 to 11 cycles. TCRdb ran MiXCR on the 5' RACE reads and lists one entry per CDR3 protein. Here the sample spans a few hundred thousand distinct CDR3 sequences, approximately 25% being singletons. The sequence came from a woman aged 70 to 79 in good health. The material sequenced was blood. This sequence joins TRBV5-1 and TRBJ2-2; D is perhaps TRBD2 (5 bases). The CDR3 loop is CASSLPPPGYSTGELFF. In DNA, the CDR3 is TGCGCCAGCAGCTTGCCACCCCCGGGATACAGCACCGGGGAGCTGTTTTTT.